This TCR beta chain was documented in a study of T cells expressing NK-cell markers. Per germline, CDR1 SGHDN and CDR2 FVKESK. The CDR3 spans 16 residues. TCRdb reprocessed the 5' RACE reads, keeping one entry per CDR3 protein, no DNA. The repertoire shows 550,000 to 600,000 distinct CDR3 sequences; the top ten hold approximately 3.5%. The source material was blood T cells: a sorted CD56 or NKG2C T cell subset, CD4+ or CD8+ T cells, or bulk PBMC T cells (not recorded which). This chain joins TRBV14 and TRBJ2-2; TCRdb calls TRBD2, which cannot be checked without DNA. This receptor was taken from a man younger than 35 in good health. Here the CDR3 reads CASSQVSSGPTGELFF.